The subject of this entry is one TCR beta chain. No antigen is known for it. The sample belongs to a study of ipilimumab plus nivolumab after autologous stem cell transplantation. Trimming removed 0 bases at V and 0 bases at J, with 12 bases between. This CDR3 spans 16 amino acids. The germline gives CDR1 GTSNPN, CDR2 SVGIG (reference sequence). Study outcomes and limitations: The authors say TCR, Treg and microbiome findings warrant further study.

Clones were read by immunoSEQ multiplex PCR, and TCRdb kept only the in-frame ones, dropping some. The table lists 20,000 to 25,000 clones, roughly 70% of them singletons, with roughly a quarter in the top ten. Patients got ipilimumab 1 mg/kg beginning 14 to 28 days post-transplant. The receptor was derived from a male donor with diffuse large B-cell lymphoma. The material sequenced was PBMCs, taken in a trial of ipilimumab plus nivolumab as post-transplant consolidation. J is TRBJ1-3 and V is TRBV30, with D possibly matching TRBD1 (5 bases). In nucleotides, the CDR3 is TGTGCCTGGAGTGTACAGGCATTTCCCTCTGGAAACACCATATATTTT. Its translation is CAWSVQAFPSGNTIYF.